This T cell receptor beta chain was found in a study of CD8+ T cells in alopecia areata. Sequencing templates came from extracted RNA that was reverse transcribed into cDNA. Sequenced by immunoSEQ multiplex PCR; TCRdb stores in-frame clones only, minus some. The sample has roughly 210,000 clones, over 40% seen once; the top ten hold around 2.8%. The CDR3 length is 14 residues. V lost 4 bases to trimming and J lost 5 bases, with 17 bases between them. The V gene's germline CDR1 is SQVTM and CDR2 ANQGSEA. Treatment noted: oral pan-JAK inhibitor, 5-10 mg twice daily. Study-wide points: A single nonresponder leaves the baseline CD8+ expansion link to response uncertain. An increase in clonality over normal scalp was evident in lesional scalp, especially alopecia totalis/universalis.

Points on this clone: The antigen is unknown.

This TCR was sampled from a human donor with alopecia areata. The chain joins TRBV29-1 to TRBJ1-2; D is perhaps TRBD1 (6 bases). Material: CD4+ T cells sorted from blood, obtained at roughly week 36, from a patient treated with tofacitinib. CDR3 protein: CSVGRDTGPYGYTF. The CDR3 DNA reads as TGCAGCGTTGGAAGAGACACAGGGCCGTATGGCTACACCTTC.